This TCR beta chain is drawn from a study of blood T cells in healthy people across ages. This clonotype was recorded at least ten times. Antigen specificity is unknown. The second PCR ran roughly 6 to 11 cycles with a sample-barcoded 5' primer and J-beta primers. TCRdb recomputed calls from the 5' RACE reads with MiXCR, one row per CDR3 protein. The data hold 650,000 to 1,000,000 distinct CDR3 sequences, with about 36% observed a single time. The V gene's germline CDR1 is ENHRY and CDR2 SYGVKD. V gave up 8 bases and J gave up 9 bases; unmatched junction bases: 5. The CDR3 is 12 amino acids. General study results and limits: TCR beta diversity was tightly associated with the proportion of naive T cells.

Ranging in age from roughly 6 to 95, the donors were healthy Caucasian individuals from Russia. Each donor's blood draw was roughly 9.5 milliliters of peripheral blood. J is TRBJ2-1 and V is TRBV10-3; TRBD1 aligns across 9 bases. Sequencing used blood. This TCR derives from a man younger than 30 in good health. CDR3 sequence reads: CAIGDREGEQFF. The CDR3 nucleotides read TGTGCCATCGGGGACAGGGAAGGTGAGCAGTTCTTC.